These 10 T cell receptor beta chains were sequenced from one sample in a study of blood T cell repertoires in COVID-19. The table came from immunoSEQ multiplex PCR; TCRdb's copy has only in-frame clones and leaves some out. The table includes 120,000 to 150,000 clones, 70% to 90% detected once. The sample was peripheral blood. The receptors originated from a woman in her sixties with COVID-19, enrolled during active disease.

This clone was observed a handful of times. This rearrangement joins TRBV7-2 to TRBJ1-3; the match to TRBD1 covers 7 bases. Germline V gene data show CDR1 as SGHTA and CDR2 as FQGNSA. This CDR3 comprises 15 residues. J was trimmed by 4 bases and V by 2 bases; bases with no gene match: 5. CDR3 DNA sequence: TGTGCCAGCAGCTTATCAGGGGGAAACGGAAACACCATATATTTT. It is translated as CASSLSGGNGNTIYF.

The V call is TRBV5-4, the J call TRBJ1-1; possible D gene TRBD1, 6 bases. CDR1 SGHNT and CDR2 YYREEE come from the germline V gene (reference sequence). The V end was cut by 4 bases, the J end by 8 bases, with 18 bases between. The CDR3 is made up of 14 amino acids. The CDR3 region is CASSRSAGASEAFF. CDR3 coding DNA: TGTGCCAGCAGCCGCTCGGCGGGGGCCTCGGAAGCTTTCTTT.

A single count supports this clone. The rearrangement links TRBV12-5 to TRBJ1-5; the match to TRBD1 covers 7 bases. Germline assignment: CDR1 LGHNT and CDR2 FRNRAP. This CDR3 is built from 18 residues. The junction had 10 bases not matched to a gene; V was cut back by 1 base and J by 1 base. The CDR3, as DNA: TGTGCTAGTGGTTTGGGAGATACAGGGGCAAGAAGCAATCAGCCCCAGCATTTT. Encoded protein: CASGLGDTGARSNQPQHF. Full variable domain (outside the CDR3, taken from reference TRBV12-5 and TRBJ1-5): DARVTQTPRHKVTEMGQEVTMRCQPILGHNTVFWYRQTMMQGLELLAYFRNRAPLDDSGMPKDRFSAEMPDATLATLKIQPSEPRDSAVYFCASGLGDTGARSNQPQHFGDGTRLSIL.

This chain joins TRBV4-3 and TRBJ2-3, with a tentative D call TRBD1 (6 bases). Germline loops: CDR1 LGHNA, CDR2 YSLEER. There are 13 residues in the CDR3. Trimming pared 4 bases from V and 7 bases from J, leaving 12 bases between. For the CDR3, the DNA is TGCGCCAGCAGCCCGGGACATGGAAATACGCAGTATTTT. Translating it yields CASSPGHGNTQYF.

The J gene is TRBJ1-1, the V gene TRBV6-5; possible D gene TRBD1, 6 bases. From germline, CDR1 is MNHEY and CDR2 SVGAGI. The CDR3 contains 14 residues. Trimming shortened V by 6 bases and J by 3 bases, and 14 bases separated the two germline ends. The CDR3 DNA reads as TGTGCCAGCAGACCCGGACAGATACACACTGAAGCTTTCTTT. This codes for CASRPGQIHTEAFF.

The chain is built from TRBV6-5 and TRBJ1-2; TRBD1 agrees at 7 bases. The ends lost 5 bases at V and 0 bases at J; junction bases unmatched: 9. CDR1 is MNHEY, CDR2 SVGAGI, per germline. There are 16 residues in the CDR3. CDR3 protein: CASSNYRGPTNYGYTF. The CDR3 DNA is TGTGCCAGCAGTAACTACAGGGGCCCGACTAACTATGGCTACACCTTC.

The CDR3 reads CASSRGGPSRAEAFF. CDR3 coding DNA: TGTGCCAGCAGCCGCGGGGGACCCTCCCGGGCTGAAGCTTTCTTT. This rearrangement joins TRBV7-3 to TRBJ1-1, with TRBD1 as a possible D gene (5 bases). Trimming took 5 bases from V and 6 from J, leaving 19 bases between them. In germline, CDR1 is SGHTA, CDR2 FQGTGA. The CDR3 is 15 amino acids.

The chain uses TRBV27 and TRBJ2-7; TRBD2 aligns across 12 bases. The ends lost 5 bases at V and 4 bases at J; junction bases unmatched: 12. The length of the CDR3 is 17 residues. Germline-derived CDR1 and CDR2 are MNHEY and SMNVEV (reference sequence). CDR3: CASSRTSGDPLPYEQYF. The CDR3 DNA reads TGTGCCAGCAGTCGGACTAGCGGGGACCCCCTCCCTTACGAGCAGTACTTC.

This clone came up once. The genes are TRBV21-1 and TRBJ1-6; the D call in the table, TRBD1, was not verified against the DNA. TRBV21-1 is shown as a pseudogene. The CDR3 loop spans 12 amino acids. CDR3 bases: TGTGCCAGCGCGACAGATCATTCACCCCTCCACTTT. It codes for CASATDHSPLHF.

CDR3 DNA: TGCGCCAGCAGCCTGGCGGAGGGGCGAGGGGAAAAACTGTTTTTT. Its translation is CASSLAEGRGEKLFF. The chain carries TRBV5-1 and TRBJ1-4; tentatively, D is TRBD1 (5 bases). The CDR3 contains 15 residues. The germline V gene has CDR1 SGHRS and CDR2 YFSETQ. The V and J ends lost 4 bases and 8 bases respectively, with 18 bases between them.